This record covers a single T cell receptor beta chain. Its cognate antigen is unknown. The sample belongs to a study of CD8 T cells in Susac syndrome. The study, taken as a whole, reports: As the study acknowledged, the number of individuals who were part of its TCR sequencing and HLA analysis was relatively small.

An amount of RNA that ranged from roughly 0.5 to 1 ug was reverse transcribed with random hexamers. Amplification of TCR beta CDR3 used immunoSEQ multiplex PCR across 54 Vbeta and 13 Jbeta. In TCRdb, the immunoSEQ multiplex PCR reads were re-called with MiXCR into one record per CDR3 protein. The repertoire holds a few hundred thousand distinct CDR3 sequences, with about 85% as singletons. In the multiple sclerosis control group, patients were treatment-naive and had stable or active relapsing-remitting disease. The CDR3 sequence is 13 residues long. With 0 bases clipped from V and 8 bases from J, the junction kept 3 bases outside the gene matches. Germline assignment: CDR1 MRHNA and CDR2 SNTAGT.

The V call is TRBV6-4, the J call TRBJ1-1; 7 positions agree with TRBD1. The TCR was taken from a human donor with multiple sclerosis. Material: CD8+ T cells from PBMCs. The CDR3 sequence is CASSDSRGREAFF. CDR3 sequence (DNA): TGTGCCAGCAGTGACTCGAGGGGGCGAGAAGCTTTCTTT.